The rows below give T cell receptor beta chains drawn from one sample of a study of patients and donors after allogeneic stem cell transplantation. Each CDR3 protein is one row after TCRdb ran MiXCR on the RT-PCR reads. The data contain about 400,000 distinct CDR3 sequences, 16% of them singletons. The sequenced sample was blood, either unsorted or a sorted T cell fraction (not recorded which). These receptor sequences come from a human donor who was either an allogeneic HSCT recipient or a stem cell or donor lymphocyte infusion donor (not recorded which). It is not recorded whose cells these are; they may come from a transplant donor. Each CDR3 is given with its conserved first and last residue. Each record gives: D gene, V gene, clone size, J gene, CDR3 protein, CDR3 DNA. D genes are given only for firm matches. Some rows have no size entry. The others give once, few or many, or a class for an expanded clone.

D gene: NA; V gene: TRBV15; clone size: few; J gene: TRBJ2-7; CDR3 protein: CATSPTGSDQYF; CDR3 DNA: TGTGCCACCAGCCCAACAGGGTCAGATCAGTACTTC
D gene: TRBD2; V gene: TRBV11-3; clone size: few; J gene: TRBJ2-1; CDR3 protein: CASSSSRASGKNEQFF; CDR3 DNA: TGTGCCAGCAGCTCAAGTAGGGCTAGCGGGAAAAATGAGCAGTTCTTC
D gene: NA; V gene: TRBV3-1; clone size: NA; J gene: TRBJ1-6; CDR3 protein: CASSWMGSYNSPLHF; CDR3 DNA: TGTGCCAGCAGCTGGATGGGCTCCTATAATTCACCCCTCCACTTT
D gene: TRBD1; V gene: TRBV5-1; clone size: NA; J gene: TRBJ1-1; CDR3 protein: CASSTGQGGTEAFF; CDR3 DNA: TGCGCCAGTTCAACGGGACAGGGAGGCACTGAAGCTTTCTTT
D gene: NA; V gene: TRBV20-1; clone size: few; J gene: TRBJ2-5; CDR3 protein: CSARRGVQETQYF; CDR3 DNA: TGCAGTGCTAGAAGGGGAGTACAAGAGACCCAGTACTTC
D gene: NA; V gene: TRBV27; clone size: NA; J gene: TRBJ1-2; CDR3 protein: CASRWGRGDGYTF; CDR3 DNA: TGTGCCAGCAGGTGGGGCAGGGGTGATGGCTACACCTTC
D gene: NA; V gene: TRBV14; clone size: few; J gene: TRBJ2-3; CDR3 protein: CASSQARLRGQYF; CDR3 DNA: TGTGCCAGCAGCCAAGCCCGCCTAAGGGGGCAGTATTTT
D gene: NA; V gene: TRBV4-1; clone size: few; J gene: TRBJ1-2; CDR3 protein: CASRRPTGGYTF; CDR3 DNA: TGCGCCAGCAGACGACCTACGGGTGGCTACACCTTC
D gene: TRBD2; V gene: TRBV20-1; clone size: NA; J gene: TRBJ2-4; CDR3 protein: CSARAYVLAGAGAKNIQYF; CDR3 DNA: TGCAGTGCTAGAGCTTACGTGCTAGCGGGAGCAGGGGCCAAAAACATTCAGTACTTC
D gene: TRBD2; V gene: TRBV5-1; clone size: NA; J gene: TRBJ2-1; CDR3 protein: CASSLKDSQASGGSVQFF; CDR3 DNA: TGCGCCAGCAGCTTGAAAGATAGTCAGGCTAGCGGGGGTTCGGTGCAGTTCTTC
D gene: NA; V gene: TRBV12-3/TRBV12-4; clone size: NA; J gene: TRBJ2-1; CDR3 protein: CASSFGGARTPYNEQFF; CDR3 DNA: TGTGCCAGCAGTTTCGGCGGAGCCAGGACCCCTTACAATGAGCAGTTCTTC
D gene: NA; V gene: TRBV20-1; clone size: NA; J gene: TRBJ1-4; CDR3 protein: CSARVDTWDEKLFF; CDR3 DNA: TGCAGTGCTAGAGTTGACACGTGGGATGAAAAACTGTTTTTT
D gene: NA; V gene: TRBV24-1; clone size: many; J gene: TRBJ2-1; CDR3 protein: CAEHRRESGNEQFF; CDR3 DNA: TGTGCCGAACATCGTAGGGAGAGCGGCAATGAGCAGTTCTTC
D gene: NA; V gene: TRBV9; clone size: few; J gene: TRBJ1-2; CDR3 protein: CASSVAMGLYGYTF; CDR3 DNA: TGTGCCAGCAGCGTAGCTATGGGGCTCTATGGCTACACCTTC
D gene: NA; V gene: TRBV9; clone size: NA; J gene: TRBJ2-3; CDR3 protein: CASSPDGDHGSTDTQYF; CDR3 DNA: TGTGCCAGCAGCCCTGACGGAGATCATGGGAGCACAGATACGCAGTATTTT
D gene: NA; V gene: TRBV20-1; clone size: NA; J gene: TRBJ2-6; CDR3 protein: CSAGQFGGANVLTF; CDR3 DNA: TGCAGTGCTGGACAATTTGGTGGGGCCAACGTCCTGACTTTC
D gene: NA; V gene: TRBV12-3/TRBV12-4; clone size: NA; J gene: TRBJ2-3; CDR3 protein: CASSLEGGNTQYF; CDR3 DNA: TGTGCCAGCAGTTTGGAGGGGGGTAATACGCAGTATTTT
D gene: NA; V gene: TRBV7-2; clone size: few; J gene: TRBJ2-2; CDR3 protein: CASSLPGENTGELFF; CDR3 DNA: TGTGCCAGCAGCTTACCGGGGGAGAACACCGGGGAGCTGTTTTTT
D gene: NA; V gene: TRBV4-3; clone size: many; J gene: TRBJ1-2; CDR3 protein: CASSQGGDYGYTF; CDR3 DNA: TGCGCCAGCAGCCAAGGAGGCGACTATGGCTACACCTTC
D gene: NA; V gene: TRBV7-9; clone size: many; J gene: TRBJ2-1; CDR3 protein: CASSLALLHEQFF; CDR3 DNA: TGTGCCAGCAGCTTAGCGCTTCTCCATGAGCAGTTCTTC
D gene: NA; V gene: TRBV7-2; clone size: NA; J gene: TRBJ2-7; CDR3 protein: CASSLYGKQYF; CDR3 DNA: TGTGCCAGCAGCTTATATGGCAAGCAGTACTTC
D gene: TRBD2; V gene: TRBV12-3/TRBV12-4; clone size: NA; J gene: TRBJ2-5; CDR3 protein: CASSTGTSRKREETQYF; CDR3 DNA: TGTGCCAGCAGTACCGGGACTAGCAGGAAAAGGGAAGAGACCCAGTACTTC
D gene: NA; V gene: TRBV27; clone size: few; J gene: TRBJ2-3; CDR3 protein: CASSTRAGTQGWEADTQYF; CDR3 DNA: TGTGCCAGCAGCACCAGGGCCGGGACCCAAGGCTGGGAGGCAGATACGCAGTATTTT
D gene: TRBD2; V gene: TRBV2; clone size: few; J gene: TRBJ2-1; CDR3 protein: CASIYSGNSYNEQFF; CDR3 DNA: TGTGCCAGCATTTATAGCGGGAACTCCTACAATGAGCAGTTCTTC
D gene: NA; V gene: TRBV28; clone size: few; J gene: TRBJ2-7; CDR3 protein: CASSLDKLEQYF; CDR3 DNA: TGTGCCAGCAGTCTTGACAAGTTAGAGCAGTACTTC
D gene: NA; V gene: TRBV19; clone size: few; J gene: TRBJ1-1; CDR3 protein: CASSISRAGATEAFF; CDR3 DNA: TGTGCCAGTAGTATAAGTAGGGCAGGGGCGACTGAAGCTTTCTTT
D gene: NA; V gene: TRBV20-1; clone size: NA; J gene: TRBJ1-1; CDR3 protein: CSASNPRNTEAFF; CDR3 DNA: TGCAGTGCTAGTAATCCGAGGAACACTGAAGCTTTCTTT
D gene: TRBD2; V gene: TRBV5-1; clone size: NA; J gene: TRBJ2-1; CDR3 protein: CASKSSGTYNEQFF; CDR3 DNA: TGCGCCAGCAAATCTAGCGGGACCTACAATGAGCAGTTCTTC
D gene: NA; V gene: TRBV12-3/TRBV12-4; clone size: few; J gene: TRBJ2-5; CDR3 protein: CASSLWGATQYF; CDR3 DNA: TGTGCCAGCAGTTTATGGGGGGCGACCCAGTACTTC
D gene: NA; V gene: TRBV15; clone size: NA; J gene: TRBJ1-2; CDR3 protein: CATSPDPGKSYGYTF; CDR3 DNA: TGTGCCACCAGCCCAGATCCCGGAAAAAGCTATGGCTACACCTTC
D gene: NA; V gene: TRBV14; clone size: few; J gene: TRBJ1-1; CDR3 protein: CASSHYQTTEAFF; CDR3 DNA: TGTGCCAGCAGCCACTATCAGACGACTGAAGCTTTCTTT
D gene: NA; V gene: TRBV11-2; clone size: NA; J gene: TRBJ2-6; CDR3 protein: CASFGYRGFSGANVLTF; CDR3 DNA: TGTGCCAGCTTCGGGTATAGGGGATTCTCTGGGGCCAACGTCCTGACTTTC
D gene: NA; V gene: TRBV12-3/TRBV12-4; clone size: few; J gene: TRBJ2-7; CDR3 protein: CASSLGPGLPGTRAYEQYF; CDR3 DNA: TGTGCCAGCAGTTTAGGTCCTGGACTTCCGGGAACTAGGGCCTACGAGCAGTACTTC
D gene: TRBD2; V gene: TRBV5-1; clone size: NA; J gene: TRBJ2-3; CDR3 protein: CASRSGSSGGKDTQYF; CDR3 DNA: TGCGCCAGCAGGTCTGGGTCTAGCGGGGGGAAAGATACGCAGTATTTT
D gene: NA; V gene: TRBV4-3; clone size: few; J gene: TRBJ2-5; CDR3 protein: CASSQGRLEETQYF; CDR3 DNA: TGCGCCAGCAGCCAAGGTCGTCTAGAAGAGACCCAGTACTTC
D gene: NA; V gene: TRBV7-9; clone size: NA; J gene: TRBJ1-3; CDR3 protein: CASSQGGRNGNTIYF; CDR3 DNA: TGTGCCAGCAGCCAAGGTGGAAGGAACGGAAACACCATATATTTT
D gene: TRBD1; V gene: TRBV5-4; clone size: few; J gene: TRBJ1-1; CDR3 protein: CASSFGQGRGEAFF; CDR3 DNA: TGTGCCAGCAGTTTCGGACAGGGGAGGGGTGAAGCTTTCTTT
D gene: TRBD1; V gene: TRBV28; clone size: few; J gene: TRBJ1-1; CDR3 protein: CASSSGTGKEAFF; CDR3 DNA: TGTGCCAGCAGTTCTGGGACAGGGAAGGAAGCTTTCTTT
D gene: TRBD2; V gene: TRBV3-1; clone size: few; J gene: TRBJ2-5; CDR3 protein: CASSHPRLAGAEETQYF; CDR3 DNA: TGTGCCAGCAGCCATCCCCGACTAGCGGGAGCTGAGGAGACCCAGTACTTC